The 15 T cell receptor beta chains in this list originate from one sample, sequenced in a study of monozygotic twins with inflammatory bowel disease. TCRdb re-called the 5' RACE reads and catalogs CDR3 proteins one per entry, DNA excluded. With about 210,000 distinct CDR3 sequences in the sample, the ten largest clones hold roughly 1.7%. Sequencing was carried out using blood. These TCRs come from a human donor with ulcerative colitis or Crohn's disease, or a healthy co-twin of an affected twin (not recorded which).

The rearrangement links TRBV6-5 to TRBJ2-2; TCRdb's D gene call, TRBD1, goes unchecked for lack of DNA. Germline V gives CDR1 MNHEY, CDR2 SVGAGI. There are 15 residues in the CDR3. CDR3 sequence reads: CASSSGTRNTGELFF.

The chain has TRBV11-2 and TRBJ1-1; TCRdb names TRBD1, which stays unverified in the absence of DNA. The germline V gene has CDR1 SGHAT and CDR2 FQNNGV. This CDR3 has 18 amino acids. CDR3 in amino acids: CASSLVDQGAIRNTEAFF.

This chain uses TRBV11-1 with TRBJ2-2; TCRdb calls TRBD2, which cannot be checked without DNA. Germline V gene sequence: CDR1 SGHAT, CDR2 FQDESV (reference sequence). The CDR3 loop spans 20 amino acids. CDR3: CASSPKRRIAGEPGTGELFF.

V usage is TRBV4-2 and J usage is TRBJ1-4. Germline lookup yields CDR1 LGHNA and CDR2 YNFKEQ. This CDR3 spans 16 amino acids. Here the CDR3 reads CASSQDLGQRNEKLFF.

The chain links TRBV5-1 to TRBJ2-2; TCRdb reports TRBD1, a call that lacks DNA to check it against. The germline V gene has CDR1 SGHRS and CDR2 YFSETQ. The CDR3 sequence is 16 residues long. CDR3 loop: CASSPTWTGGTGELFF.

V and J are TRBV7-9 and TRBJ2-1; TCRdb's D call, TRBD2, is unchecked because there is no DNA. The CDR3 extends over 17 amino acids. Germline V CDR1 and CDR2: SEHNR, FQNEAQ (reference sequence). Here the CDR3 reads CASSLEGLLGYENEQFF. The full variable domain, rest sourced from reference TRBV7-9 and TRBJ2-1, is DTGVSQNPRHKITKRGQNVTFRCDPISEHNRLYWYRQTLGQGPEFLTYFQNEAQLEKSRLLSDRFSAERPKGSFSTLEIQRTEQGDSAMYLCASSLEGLLGYENEQFFGPGTRLTVL.

The CDR3 loop reads CSATRQISYNEQFF. The chain has TRBV20-1 and TRBJ2-1; there is no DNA to check the TCRdb D call of TRBD1. The CDR3 has 14 residues. Germline lookup yields CDR1 DFQATT and CDR2 SNEGSKA (reference sequence).

The V and J genes are TRBV11-2 and TRBJ2-1. The CDR3 has 11 residues. The germline V gene has CDR1 SGHAT and CDR2 FQNNGV. CDR3 in amino acids: CASSQMAEQFF. Using reference TRBV11-2 and TRBJ2-1 for the parts outside the CDR3, the full variable domain is EAGVAQSPRYKIIEKRQSVAFWCNPISGHATLYWYQQILGQGPKLLIQFQNNGVVDDSQLPKDRFSAERLKGVDSTLKIQPAKLEDSAVYLCASSQMAEQFFGPGTRLTVL.

The CDR3 is CASSLAQGAGEQYF. The gene calls are TRBV5-1 and TRBJ2-7; TCRdb's D call of TRBD1 is untestable without DNA. Germline CDR1 and CDR2: SGHRS and YFSETQ. This CDR3 is 14 amino acids long.

The rearrangement links TRBV11-1 to TRBJ2-5; TCRdb selects TRBD2, and the lack of DNA leaves this call unchecked. This CDR3 is built from 17 residues. Per the germline V gene, CDR1 is SGHAT and CDR2 is FQDESV (reference sequence). This CDR3 reads CASSPGLAGGRRETQYF.

The chain couples TRBV9 to TRBJ1-4; TCRdb reports TRBD1, a call that lacks DNA to check it against. Germline V gene data show CDR1 as SGDLS and CDR2 as YYNGEE. CDR3 size: 15 residues. CDR3 amino acids: CASSVEGGGNEKLFF.

This chain uses TRBV24-1 with TRBJ2-1; TCRdb calls TRBD1, which cannot be checked without DNA. Per the germline V gene, CDR1 is KGHDR and CDR2 is SFDVKD. The CDR3 spans 15 residues. The CDR3 loop is CATSDNRGSYNEQFF.

The chain carries TRBV5-1 and TRBJ2-1; checking the TCRdb D call of TRBD2 is not possible without DNA. The CDR3 loop spans 17 amino acids. Germline-derived CDR1 and CDR2 are SGHRS and YFSETQ. CDR3 amino acids: CASSLRVSGTTNNEQFF.

This chain joins TRBV3-1 and TRBJ2-1; lacking DNA, the TRBD1 call made by TCRdb goes unchecked. CDR1 is LGHDT, CDR2 YNNKEL, per germline (reference sequence). This CDR3 contains 16 residues. CDR3 region: CASSQEMITGSNEQFF.

The chain's CDR3 is CASSLSQWGTEAFF. This chain uses TRBV7-9 with TRBJ1-1; TCRdb outputs TRBD1, but without DNA this stays unchecked. CDR3 length equals 14 residues. CDR1 and CDR2 from the germline V gene are SEHNR and FQNEAQ (reference sequence).